This T cell receptor beta chain was sequenced during a study of monozygotic twins with inflammatory bowel disease. General study points: Separate T cell subtypes could not be resolved from one another. Support for a single strong signal or clonotype associated with IBD was absent.

For this clonotype: What it binds is unknown.

Using the 5' RACE reads, TCRdb records one entry per CDR3 protein without DNA. This sample's table has about 380,000 distinct CDR3 sequences. Germline CDR1 reads LNHDA; CDR2 reads SQIVND (reference sequence). This CDR3 comprises 15 residues. Each donor supplied 2 to 2.5 ml of blood. The sequencing input was blood. The chain couples TRBV19 to TRBJ2-7; as DNA is missing, the TRBD1 call by TCRdb cannot be tested. This TCR came from a human donor with ulcerative colitis or Crohn's disease, or a healthy co-twin of an affected twin (not recorded which). CDR3 residues: CASSIWWGIQYEQYF. The full variable domain, with the rest looked up from reference TRBV19 and TRBJ2-7, is DGGITQSPKYLFRKEGQNVTLSCEQNLNHDAMYWYRQDPGQGLRLIYYSQIVNDFQKGDIAEGYSVSREKKESFPLTVTSAQKNPTAFYLCASSIWWGIQYEQYFGPGTRLTVT.